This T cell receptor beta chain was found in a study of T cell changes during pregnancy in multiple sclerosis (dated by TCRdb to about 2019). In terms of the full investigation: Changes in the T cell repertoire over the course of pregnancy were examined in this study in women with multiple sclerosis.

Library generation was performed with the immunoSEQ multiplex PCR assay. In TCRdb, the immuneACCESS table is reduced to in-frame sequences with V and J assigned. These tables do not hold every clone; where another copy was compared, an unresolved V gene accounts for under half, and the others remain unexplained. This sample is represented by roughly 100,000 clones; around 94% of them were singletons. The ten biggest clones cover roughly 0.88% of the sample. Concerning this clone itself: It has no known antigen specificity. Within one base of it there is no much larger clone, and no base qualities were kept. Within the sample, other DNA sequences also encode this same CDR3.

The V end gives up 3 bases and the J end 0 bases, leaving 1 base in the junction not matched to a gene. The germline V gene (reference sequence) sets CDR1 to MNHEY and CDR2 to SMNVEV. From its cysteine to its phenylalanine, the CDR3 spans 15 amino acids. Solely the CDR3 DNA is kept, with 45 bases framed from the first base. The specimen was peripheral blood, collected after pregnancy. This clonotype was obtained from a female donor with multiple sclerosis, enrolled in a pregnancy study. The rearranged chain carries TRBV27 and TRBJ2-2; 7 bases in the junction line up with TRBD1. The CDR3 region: CASSFQGANTGELFF. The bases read TGTGCCAGCAGTTTTCAGGGGGCGAACACCGGGGAGCTGTTTTTT.